One sample yielded the 2 T cell receptor beta chains listed below, sequenced in a study of CD8 T cells in ankylosing spondylitis. TCRdb independently ran MiXCR on the 5' RACE reads; one entry per CDR3 protein. The sample lists some 130,000 distinct CDR3 sequences; roughly 6.6% were seen once. The specimen sequenced was blood, either unsorted or a sorted T cell fraction (not recorded which). The source is a female donor with ankylosing spondylitis or in good health (not recorded which).

This clonotype was picked up a small number of times. The chain uses TRBV2 and TRBJ2-1, with TRBD2 matching 15 bases. CDR3 length: 16 residues. The J segment lost 10 bases and the V segment lost 6 bases, leaving 10 bases of the junction unmatched. CDR1 is SNHLY and CDR2 is FYNNEI in the germline V gene. The CDR3 sequence: CASRGPGLAGGLEQFF. The CDR3 DNA follows: TGTGCCAGCAGGGGACCGGGACTAGCGGGGGGTCTAGAGCAGTTCTTC.

In this sample, this clonotype turned up many times. J is TRBJ1-1 and V is TRBV12-3 or TRBV12-4; possible D gene TRBD1, 6 bases. V lost 4 bases, J lost 0 bases, and 12 bases lay in between. CDR3 length equals 15 residues. CDR3 loop: CASSSGGPMNTEAFF. In DNA, the CDR3 is TGTGCCAGCAGTTCTGGGGGCCCCATGAACACTGAAGCTTTCTTT.